The clone carrying this T cell receptor (beta chain) was recorded many times. This record comes from a study of neurological immune-mediated disorders. CDR3 size: 13 residues. V trimming: 4 bases; J trimming: 7 bases; junction bases outside the gene matches: 6. Germline V gene sequence: CDR1 MNHEY, CDR2 SMNVEV (reference sequence). TCRdb re-analysed the 5' RACE reads in MiXCR, keeping a single row per CDR3 protein. The data hold approximately 41,000 distinct CDR3 sequences, with roughly 15% observed a single time. The clonotype was recovered from a woman in her fifties or sixties with HTLV-1-associated myelopathy (HAM/TSP). The genes are TRBV27 and TRBJ1-2; TRBD1 agrees at 7 bases. The specimen was CD4+ T cells from blood. DNA for the CDR3: TGTGCCAGCAGTTCCCAGGGGGGTGGTGGCTACACCTTC. Translated, it gives CASSSQGGGGYTF.